The 5 T cell receptor beta chains below come from one sample, sequenced in a study of cytomegalovirus exposure and HLA in healthy donors (dated by TCRdb to 2016 to 2017). Library preparation was by the immunoSEQ multiplex PCR assay. The multiplex PCR relied on a mix of 60 forward primers for TCR Vbeta segments and 13 reverse primers for TCR Jbeta segments. In TCRdb, the immuneACCESS table is reduced to in-frame sequences with V and J assigned. These tables do not hold every clone; where another copy was compared, an unresolved V gene accounts for under half, and the others remain unexplained. The table for this sample shows around 190,000 clones. The leading ten clones occupy roughly 0.98% of the sample. Material: PBMCs. These receptors all stem from a woman aged 25 to 39 in good health and CMV-seropositive.

The chain joins TRBV6-5 to TRBJ1-1; perhaps TRBD1 as D (5 bases). The ends were cut back, 6 bases at V and 6 bases at J, with 14 bases in the middle. The CDR3 consists of 13 residues. CDR1 and CDR2 (germline): MNHEY, SVGAGI. CDR3 in DNA: TGTGCCAGCAGGCTCCAGGGATTACCTGAAGCTTTCTTT. It yields the protein CASRLQGLPEAFF.

The chain has TRBV6-1 and TRBJ1-2; 7 positions match TRBD1. This CDR3 is 14 amino acids long. The germline CDR1 and CDR2 sequences are MNHNS and SASEGT. V lost 4 bases, J lost 8 bases, and 10 bases stayed unmatched. The CDR3 sequence: CASSATGAGGGYTF. Written as DNA, the CDR3 is TGTGCCAGCAGTGCTACAGGGGCGGGTGGAGGCTACACCTTC.

The chain carries TRBV6-5 and TRBJ2-1, with TRBD2 matching 8 bases. Germline CDR1 is MNHEY and CDR2 is SVGAGI. J lost 4 bases, V lost 4 bases, and 6 bases had no gene match. There are 15 residues in the CDR3. The CDR3 sequence: CASSLTSAPYNEQFF. As DNA, the CDR3 is TGTGCCAGCAGTTTGACTAGCGCGCCTTACAATGAGCAGTTCTTC.

This rearrangement joins TRBV23-1 to TRBJ1-5; perhaps TRBD1 as D (5 bases). TRBV23-1 is an ORF, and what it does is uncertain. CDR3 length equals 16 residues. Trimming cost V 0 bases and J 5 bases, with 14 bases left between them. The CDR3 DNA sequence: TGCGCCAGCAGTCAATCGGGCAGGGTTTTCCATCAGCCCCAGCATTTT. The encoded protein is CASSQSGRVFHQPQHF.

V gene TRBV30 combines with J gene TRBJ1-5; the match to TRBD1 covers 8 bases. The germline gives CDR1 GTSNPN, CDR2 SVGIG (reference sequence). V gave up 2 bases and J gave up 2 bases; unmatched junction bases: 5. The CDR3 spans 15 residues. The CDR3 protein is CAWSTDRGGNQPQHF. The CDR3 DNA reads TGTGCCTGGAGTACAGACAGGGGCGGCAATCAGCCCCAGCATTTT.